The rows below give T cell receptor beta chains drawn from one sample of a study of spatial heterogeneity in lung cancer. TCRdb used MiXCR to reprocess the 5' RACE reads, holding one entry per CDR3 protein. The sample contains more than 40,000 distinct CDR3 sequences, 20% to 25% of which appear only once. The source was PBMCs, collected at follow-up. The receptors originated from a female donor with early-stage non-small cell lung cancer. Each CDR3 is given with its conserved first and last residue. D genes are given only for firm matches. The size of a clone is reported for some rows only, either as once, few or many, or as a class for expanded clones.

CDR3nt: TGCGCCAGCAGCCCCCTGGACGGAAGCTATGGCTACACCTTC
CDR3aa: CASSPLDGSYGYTF
v_gene: TRBV5-1
d_gene: .
abundance: few
j_gene: TRBJ1-2

CDR3nt: TGTGCCAGAAGCAGGTCACAGGGGATTATGAACACTGAAGCTTTCTTT
CDR3aa: CARSRSQGIMNTEAFF
v_gene: TRBV5-3
d_gene: TRBD1
abundance: few
j_gene: TRBJ1-1

CDR3nt: TGCAGCGTGGTCCCGGGACAGGGGGGGACCTACGAGCAGTACTTC
CDR3aa: CSVVPGQGGTYEQYF
v_gene: TRBV29-1
d_gene: TRBD1
abundance: .
j_gene: TRBJ2-7

CDR3nt: TGTGCCAGCAGCGCAGGGTCTTCCTACGAGCAGTACTTC
CDR3aa: CASSAGSSYEQYF
v_gene: TRBV11-3
d_gene: .
abundance: .
j_gene: TRBJ2-7

CDR3nt: TGTGCCAGCAGCCGTCTAGCGACGGCCGGGGAGCTGTTTTTT
CDR3aa: CASSRLATAGELFF
v_gene: TRBV7-3
d_gene: .
abundance: once
j_gene: TRBJ2-2

CDR3nt: TGTGCCAGCAGTTTATTCTGGACAGGGGTTCACGGCTACACCTTC
CDR3aa: CASSLFWTGVHGYTF
v_gene: TRBV27
d_gene: TRBD1
abundance: .
j_gene: TRBJ1-2

CDR3nt: TGCGCCAGCAGCTCGGTGGGGGCAGAGGCTTTCTTT
CDR3aa: CASSSVGAEAFF
v_gene: TRBV5-1
d_gene: .
abundance: .
j_gene: TRBJ1-1

CDR3nt: TGTGCCAGCAGCCAGGGATATTTAGGGACTAAAGAGACCCAGTACTTC
CDR3aa: CASSQGYLGTKETQYF
v_gene: TRBV11-2
d_gene: TRBD2
abundance: .
j_gene: TRBJ2-5

CDR3nt: TGCAGTGCTATGCTCAGGGGACACTTTGAAGCTTTCTTT
CDR3aa: CSAMLRGHFEAFF
v_gene: TRBV20-1
d_gene: .
abundance: .
j_gene: TRBJ1-1

CDR3nt: TGTGCCAGCAGCCAAGGCCCAGGGGGCGAAAATTCACCCCTCCACTTT
CDR3aa: CASSQGPGGENSPLHF
v_gene: TRBV4-2
d_gene: TRBD1
abundance: .
j_gene: TRBJ1-6

CDR3nt: TGCGCCAGCAGCGGACGGACTTTGAACACTGAAGCTTTCTTT
CDR3aa: CASSGRTLNTEAFF
v_gene: TRBV4-1
d_gene: .
abundance: few
j_gene: TRBJ1-1